The clone carrying this T cell receptor (beta chain) was recorded only once. Clones were sequenced by immunoSEQ multiplex PCR, and TCRdb holds only the in-frame ones, with some missing. The top ten hold approximately 3.7% of the sample, which has roughly 7,300 clones, roughly 89% seen once. This CDR3 is built from 13 residues. V was cut by 5 bases and J by 9 bases, with 17 bases left in between. CDR1 is MNHEY, CDR2 SVGAGI, per germline. The data are from a study of chemoradiotherapy in HPV16-positive cancers. The chain joins TRBV6-5 to TRBJ2-7; no reliable D call. This material was collected from a patient who underwent chemoradiotherapy. The TCR was taken from a human donor with HPV-associated anogenital cancer. The CDR3 region has the DNA TGTGCCAGCAGTCCCCCCGGTTCTCCGCGGCAGTACTTC. Translation gives CASSPPGSPRQYF.